This T cell receptor beta chain was retrieved from a study of CD8 T cells in Susac syndrome. Concerning this clonotype: The target antigen is unknown.

Looked up from germline, CDR1 is SQVTM and CDR2 is ANQGSEA. Between the trimmed V and J ends, which lost 4 bases and 2 bases, there was a span of 11 bases. The CDR3 extends over 13 amino acids. Whole-study results and caveats: It was acknowledged in the study that its TCR sequencing and HLA analysis involved a relatively small number of individuals.

Random hexamers were used to reverse transcribe about 0.5 to 1 ug of RNA. TCRdb reprocessed the immunoSEQ multiplex PCR reads via MiXCR and lists one record per CDR3 protein. The sample holds roughly 200,000 distinct CDR3 sequences, approximately 95% seen once. The sequencing input was CD4+ T cells from PBMCs. The clonotype originates from a human donor in good health. The rearrangement joins TRBV29-1 to TRBJ1-1; D not certain. The CDR3 sequence: CSVVLAGNTEAFF. CDR3 bases: TGCAGCGTTGTTTTGGCGGGCAACACTGAAGCTTTCTTT.